This passage covers 14 T cell receptor beta chains from one sample sequenced in a study of human T cells and chemical hapten exposure. Documented time point: patch test 3, about 24 weeks after DPC sensitization. Treatment given: therapeutic diphenylcyclopropenone sensitization with weekly scalp DPC. TCRdb re-analysed the RACE reads in MiXCR, keeping a single row per CDR3 protein. Here the sample spans over 150,000 distinct CDR3 sequences, 25% to 35% being singletons. The sequencing used whole blood, collected in connection with sensitization to the hapten diphenylcyclopropenone (DPC). The receptor set was obtained from a woman aged 18 to 35 with alopecia areata. Some clones in this sample may be carry-over from other donors' samples.

The chain links TRBV20-1 to TRBJ2-1; 9 bases match TRBD1. CDR1 and CDR2 (germline): DFQATT, SNEGSKA (reference sequence). The length of the CDR3 is 13 residues. The junction had 6 bases not matched to a gene; V was cut back by 3 bases and J by 9 bases. CDR3 in DNA: TGCAGTGCTAGGGGGACAGGGCGTTTTGAGCAGTTCTTC. Encoded protein: CSARGTGRFEQFF.

This clonotype came up a few times. V and J are TRBV7-2 and TRBJ2-7; possible D gene TRBD2, 6 bases. The CDR3 runs to 15 residues. V lost 4 bases and J lost 7, with 20 bases in between. Germline values: CDR1 SGHTA, CDR2 FQGNSA. The DNA for the CDR3 is TGTGCCAGCAGCTCCGGTGATAGCGGCAAAAGGGAGCAGTACTTC. As protein: CASSSGDSGKREQYF.

The chain uses TRBV9 and TRBJ2-5; D perhaps matches TRBD1 (6 bases). The germline V gene encodes CDR1 SGDLS and CDR2 YYNGEE. The germline V and J ends were trimmed by 3 bases and 4 bases, with 16 bases remaining between them. The CDR3 runs to 15 residues. DNA for the CDR3: TGTGCCAGCAGCGAGGGACAAAAAAAACGAGAGACCCAGTACTTC. Its protein product is CASSEGQKKRETQYF.

This clonotype was counted between two and nine times. The chain carries TRBV4-2 and TRBJ2-7; a possible D gene is TRBD2 (5 bases). The V gene's germline CDR1 is LGHNA and CDR2 YNFKEQ. The CDR3 contains 15 residues. V was cut by 1 base and J by 6 bases, with 16 bases left in between. DNA of the CDR3: TGTGCCAGCAGCCAAGGTCTACGGGGTGGTGGCGAGCAGTACTTC. This encodes CASSQGLRGGGEQYF.

This clonotype was detected a few times. The chain joins TRBV29-1 to TRBJ2-1; unclear D gene. V was clipped by 7 bases and J by 5 bases, with 18 bases between them. The CDR3 contains 14 residues. The germline CDR1 and CDR2 sequences are SQVTM and ANQGSEA. CDR3 sequence (DNA): TGCAGCGGTGACGTGGGGTCCACTGACAATGAGCAGTTCTTC. It specifies CSGDVGSTDNEQFF.

The chain recombines TRBV6-1 with TRBJ1-2; TRBD1 might be the D (5 bases). Trimming shortened V by 0 bases and J by 2 bases, and 10 bases separated the two germline ends. CDR3 length: 15 residues. The germline V gene has CDR1 MNHNS and CDR2 SASEGT. The CDR3 loop is CASSEARRDNYGYTF. CDR3 nucleotides: TGTGCCAGCAGTGAAGCGCGCCGGGACAACTATGGCTACACCTTC.

This sequence joins TRBV11-2 and TRBJ2-1, with TRBD1 matching 8 bases. After removal of 3 bases from V and 13 bases from J, the junction contained 14 bases not matched to a gene. The CDR3 runs to 15 residues. Germline V gene data show CDR1 as SGHAT and CDR2 as FQNNGV. This CDR3 is CASSLGRQGNRPQFF. CDR3 in DNA: TGTGCCAGCAGCTTGGGGAGACAGGGGAACCGCCCTCAGTTCTTC. The complete variable domain, with remaining parts taken from reference TRBV11-2 and TRBJ2-1, reads EAGVAQSPRYKIIEKRQSVAFWCNPISGHATLYWYQQILGQGPKLLIQFQNNGVVDDSQLPKDRFSAERLKGVDSTLKIQPAKLEDSAVYLCASSLGRQGNRPQFFGPGTRLTVL.

The chain combines TRBV30 with TRBJ2-2; D perhaps matches TRBD1 (5 bases). The V gene's germline CDR1 is GTSNPN and CDR2 SVGIG (reference sequence). The CDR3 has 12 residues. The V gene lost 5 bases and the J gene lost 3 bases, with 7 bases spanning the gap. CDR3 amino acids: CAWDSYTGELFF. CDR3 nucleotide sequence: TGTGCCTGGGACAGTTACACCGGGGAGCTGTTTTTT.

The chain has TRBV9 and TRBJ2-3; 7 bases are a match to TRBD2. Germline V gives CDR1 SGDLS, CDR2 YYNGEE. The CDR3 totals 14 residues. V was pared by 4 bases and J by 5 bases, with 7 bases of the junction left unmatched. The CDR3 sequence is CASSTGASGDTQYF. Here the CDR3 DNA reads TGTGCCAGCAGCACTGGGGCTAGCGGAGATACGCAGTATTTT. The whole variable domain, remainder taken from reference TRBV9 and TRBJ2-3, is DSGVTQTPKHLITATGQRVTLRCSPRSGDLSVYWYQQSLDQGLQFLIQYYNGEERAKGNILERFSAQQFPDLHSELNLSSLELGDSALYFCASSTGASGDTQYFGPGTRLTVL.

The chain links TRBV20-1 to TRBJ2-1; 8 bases fit TRBD1. The V and J ends lost 2 bases and 9 bases, in that order; junction bases with no gene match: 9. In germline, CDR1 is DFQATT, CDR2 SNEGSKA (reference sequence). CDR3 length: 14 amino acids. The DNA for the CDR3 is TGCAGTGCTAGAAGGCAGGGGGCGTTACCTGAGCAGTTCTTC. Translating gives CSARRQGALPEQFF.

The chain carries TRBV9 and TRBJ2-5; D ambiguous. There are 14 residues in the CDR3. Germline CDR1 SGDLS, CDR2 YYNGEE. V shed 4 bases and J shed 5 bases, with 15 bases lying between them. This CDR3 reads CASSSTWAEETQYF. CDR3 sequence (DNA): TGTGCCAGCAGCTCGACCTGGGCCGAGGAGACCCAGTACTTC.

This clonotype was seen repeatedly, ten times or more. J is TRBJ2-6 and V is TRBV27; no reliable D call. Germline lookup yields CDR1 MNHEY and CDR2 SMNVEV (reference sequence). This CDR3 is built from 14 residues. Trimming stripped 3 bases from V and 0 bases from J, with 3 bases between. CDR3 bases: TGTGCCAGCAGTTTCGACTCTGGGGCCAACGTCCTGACTTTC. Translated: CASSFDSGANVLTF. The full variable domain, with the rest looked up from reference TRBV27 and TRBJ2-6, is EAQVTQNPRYLITVTGKKLTVTCSQNMNHEYMSWYRQDPGLGLRQIYYSMNVEVTDKGDVPEGYKVSRKEKRNFPLILESPSPNQTSLYFCASSFDSGANVLTFGAGSRLTVL.

This clonotype has a handful of counts. The chain links TRBV3-1 to TRBJ2-3; the D gene is possibly TRBD2 (6 bases). The V gene lost 4 bases and the J gene lost 2 bases, with 10 bases spanning the gap. The CDR3 length is 14 residues. Germline CDR1 LGHDT, CDR2 YNNKEL (reference sequence). The CDR3 spells CASSPRDSTDTQYF. For the CDR3, the DNA is TGTGCCAGCAGCCCCCGGGACTCCACAGATACGCAGTATTTT.

CDR3 region: CASSLAPGTQETQYF. CDR3 DNA sequence: TGTGCCAGCAGCTTAGCCCCAGGAACGCAAGAGACCCAGTACTTC. The genes are TRBV11-2 and TRBJ2-5; D is ambiguous. The CDR3 runs to 15 residues. V lost 1 base to trimming and J lost 2 bases, with 11 bases between them. Germline CDR1 SGHAT, CDR2 FQNNGV.